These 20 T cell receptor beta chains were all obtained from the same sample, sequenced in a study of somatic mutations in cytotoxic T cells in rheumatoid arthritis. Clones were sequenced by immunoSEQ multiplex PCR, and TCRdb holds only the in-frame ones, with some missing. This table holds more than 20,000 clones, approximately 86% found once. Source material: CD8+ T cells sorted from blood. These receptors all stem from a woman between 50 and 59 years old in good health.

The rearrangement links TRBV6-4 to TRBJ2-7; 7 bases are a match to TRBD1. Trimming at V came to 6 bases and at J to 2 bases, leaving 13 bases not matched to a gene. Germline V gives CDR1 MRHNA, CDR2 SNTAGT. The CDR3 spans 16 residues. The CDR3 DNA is TGTGCCAGCAGGCCTAACAGGGGAAGGGATACCTACGAGCAGTACGTC. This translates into CASRPNRGRDTYEQYV.

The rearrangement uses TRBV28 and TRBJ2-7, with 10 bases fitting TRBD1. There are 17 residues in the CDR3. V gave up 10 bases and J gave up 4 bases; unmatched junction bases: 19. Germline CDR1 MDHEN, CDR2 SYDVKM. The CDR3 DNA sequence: TGTGCCACCACAACACAAACGCGGGACAGGGGTTCTTACGAGCAGTACTTC. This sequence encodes CATTTQTRDRGSYEQYF. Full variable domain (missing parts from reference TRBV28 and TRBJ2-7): DVKVTQSSRYLVKRTGEKVFLECVQDMDHENMFWYRQDPGLGLRLIYFSYDVKMKEKGDIPEGYSVSREKKERFSLILESASTNQTSMYLCATTTQTRDRGSYEQYFGPGTRLTVT.

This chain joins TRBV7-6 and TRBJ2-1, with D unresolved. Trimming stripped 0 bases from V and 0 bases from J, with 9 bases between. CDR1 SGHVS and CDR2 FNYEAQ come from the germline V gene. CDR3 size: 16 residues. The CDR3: CASSLASFDSYNEQFF. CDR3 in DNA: TGTGCCAGCAGCTTAGCGTCGTTCGACTCCTACAATGAGCAGTTCTTC. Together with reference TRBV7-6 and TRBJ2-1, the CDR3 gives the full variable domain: GAGVSQSPRYKVTKRGQDVALRCDPISGHVSLYWYRQALGQGPEFLTYFNYEAQQDKSGLPNDRFSAERPEGSISTLTIQRTEQRDSAMYRCASSLASFDSYNEQFFGPGTRLTVL.

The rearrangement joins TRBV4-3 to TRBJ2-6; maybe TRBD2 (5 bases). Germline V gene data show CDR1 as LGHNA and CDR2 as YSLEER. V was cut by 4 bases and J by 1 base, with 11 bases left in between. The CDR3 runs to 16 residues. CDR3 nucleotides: TGCGCCAGCAGCCCGGAAGGAGGATCTGGGGCCAACGTCCTGACTTTC. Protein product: CASSPEGGSGANVLTF.

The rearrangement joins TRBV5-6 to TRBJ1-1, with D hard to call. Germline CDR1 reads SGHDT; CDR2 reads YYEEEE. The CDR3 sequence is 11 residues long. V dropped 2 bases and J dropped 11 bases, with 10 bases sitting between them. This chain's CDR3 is CASSLGGGAFF. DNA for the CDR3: TGTGCCAGCAGCTTAGGAGGCGGGGCTTTCTTT.

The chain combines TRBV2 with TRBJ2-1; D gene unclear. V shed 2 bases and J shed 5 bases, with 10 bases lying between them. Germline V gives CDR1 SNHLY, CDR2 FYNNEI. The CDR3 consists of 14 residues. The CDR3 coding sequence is TGTGCCAGCAGTGAACACCCAGCCAACAATGAGCAGTTCTTC. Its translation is CASSEHPANNEQFF.

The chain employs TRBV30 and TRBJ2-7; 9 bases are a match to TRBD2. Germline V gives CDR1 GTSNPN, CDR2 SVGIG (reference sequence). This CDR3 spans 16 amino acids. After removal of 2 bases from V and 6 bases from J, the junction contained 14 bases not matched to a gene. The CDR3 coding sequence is TGTGCCTGGAGTTGTTCTAGCGGGGCCACTTCGAGCGAGCAGTACGTC. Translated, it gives CAWSCSSGATSSEQYV.

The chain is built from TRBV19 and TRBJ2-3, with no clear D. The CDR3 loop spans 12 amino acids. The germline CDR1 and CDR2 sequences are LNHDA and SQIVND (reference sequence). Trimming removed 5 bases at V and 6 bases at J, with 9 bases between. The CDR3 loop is CASSFSRDTQYF. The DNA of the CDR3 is TGTGCCAGTAGTTTCTCCCGGGATACGCAGTATTTT.

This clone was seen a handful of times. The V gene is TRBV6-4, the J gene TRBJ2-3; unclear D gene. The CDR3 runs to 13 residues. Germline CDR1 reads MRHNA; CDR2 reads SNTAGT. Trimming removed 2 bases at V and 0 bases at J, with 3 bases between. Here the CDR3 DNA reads TGTGCCAGCAGTGACGGGAGCACAGATACGCAGTATTTT. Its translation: CASSDGSTDTQYF.

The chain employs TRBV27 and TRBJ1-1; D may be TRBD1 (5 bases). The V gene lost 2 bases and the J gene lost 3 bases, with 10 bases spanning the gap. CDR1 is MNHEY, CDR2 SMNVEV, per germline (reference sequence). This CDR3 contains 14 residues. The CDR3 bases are TGTGCCAGCAGTTTAATCGGGGGGGACACTGAAGCTTTCTTT. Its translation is CASSLIGGDTEAFF.

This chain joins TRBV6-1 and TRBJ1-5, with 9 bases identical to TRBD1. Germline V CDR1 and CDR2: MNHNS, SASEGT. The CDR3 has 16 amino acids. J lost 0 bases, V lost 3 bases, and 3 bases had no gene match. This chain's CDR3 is CASSEDRGHSNQPQHF. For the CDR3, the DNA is TGTGCCAGCAGTGAGGACAGGGGCCATAGCAATCAGCCCCAGCATTTT.

The CDR3 sequence: CASSDAGNINYGYTF. The CDR3 coding sequence is TGTGCCAGCAGCGACGCAGGGAACATAAACTATGGCTACACCTTC. This chain uses TRBV9 with TRBJ1-2, with a tentative D call TRBD1 (5 bases). The ends were cut back, 3 bases at V and 2 bases at J, with 14 bases in the middle. In germline, CDR1 is SGDLS, CDR2 YYNGEE. This CDR3 is 15 amino acids long.

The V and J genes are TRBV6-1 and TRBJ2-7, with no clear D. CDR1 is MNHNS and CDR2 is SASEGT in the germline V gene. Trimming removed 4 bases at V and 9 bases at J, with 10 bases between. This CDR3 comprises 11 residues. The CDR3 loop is CASSGTFGQYV. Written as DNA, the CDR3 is TGTGCCAGCAGTGGGACGTTTGGGCAGTACGTC.

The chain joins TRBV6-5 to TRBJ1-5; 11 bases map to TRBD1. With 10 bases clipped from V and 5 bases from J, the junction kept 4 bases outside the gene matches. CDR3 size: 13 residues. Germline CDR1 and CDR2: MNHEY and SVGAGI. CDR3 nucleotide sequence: TGTGCCACTTGGACAGGGGGCGATCAGCCCCAGCATTTT. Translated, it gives CATWTGGDQPQHF.

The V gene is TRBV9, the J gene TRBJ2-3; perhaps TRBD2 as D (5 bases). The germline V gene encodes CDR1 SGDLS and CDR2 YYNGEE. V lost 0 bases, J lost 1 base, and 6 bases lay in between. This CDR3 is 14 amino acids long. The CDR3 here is CASSVGAGTDTQYF. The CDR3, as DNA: TGTGCCAGCAGCGTAGGAGCGGGCACAGATACGCAGTATTTT.

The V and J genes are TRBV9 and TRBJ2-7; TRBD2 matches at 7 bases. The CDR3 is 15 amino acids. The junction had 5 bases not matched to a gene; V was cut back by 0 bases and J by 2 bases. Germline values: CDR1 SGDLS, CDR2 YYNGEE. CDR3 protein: CASSVGGGLTYEQYF. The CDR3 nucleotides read TGTGCCAGCAGCGTAGGCGGGGGTCTTACCTACGAGCAGTACTTC.

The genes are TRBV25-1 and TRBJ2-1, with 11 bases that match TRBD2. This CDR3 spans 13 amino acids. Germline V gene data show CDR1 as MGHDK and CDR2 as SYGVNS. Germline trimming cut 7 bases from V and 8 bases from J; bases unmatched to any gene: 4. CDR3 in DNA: TGTGCCAGCAATAGCGGGGGGGCCCATGAGCAGTTCTTC. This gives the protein CASNSGGAHEQFF.

CDR3 nucleotides: TGTGCCAGCACATGGAACTATGGCTACACCTTC. Translation gives CASTWNYGYTF. The chain recombines TRBV2 with TRBJ1-2, with D unclear. Germline assignment: CDR1 SNHLY and CDR2 FYNNEI. The length of the CDR3 is 11 residues. The V end was cut by 7 bases, the J end by 2 bases, with 5 bases between.

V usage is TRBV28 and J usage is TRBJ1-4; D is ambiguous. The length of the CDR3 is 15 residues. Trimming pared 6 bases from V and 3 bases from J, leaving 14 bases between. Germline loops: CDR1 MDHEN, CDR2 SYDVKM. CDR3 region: CASSPRVRANEKLFF. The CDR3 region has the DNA TGTGCCAGCAGCCCAAGAGTCCGGGCTAATGAAAAACTGTTTTTT.

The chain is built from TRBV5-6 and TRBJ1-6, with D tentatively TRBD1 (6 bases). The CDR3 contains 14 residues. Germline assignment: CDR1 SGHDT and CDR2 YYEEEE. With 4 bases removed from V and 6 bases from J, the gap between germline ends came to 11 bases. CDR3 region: CASSGDMTNSPLHF. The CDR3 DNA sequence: TGTGCCAGCAGCGGGGACATGACTAATTCACCCCTCCACTTT.